This T cell receptor (beta chain) originates from a study of early T cells in non-severe SARS-CoV-2 infection. At the level of the study: The study sequenced bulk RNA from unsorted whole blood, with chains unpaired.

Researchers tagged individual cDNA molecules with unique molecular identifiers. TCRdb recomputed calls from the 5' RACE reads with MiXCR, one row per CDR3 protein. The sample shows 50,000 or so distinct CDR3 sequences, less than 15% of them seen only once. This clonotype was seen repeatedly, ten times or more. Antigen: not known. Trimming took off 3 bases at V and 3 bases at J, with 15 bases between the two ends. The V gene's germline CDR1 is MGHDK and CDR2 SYGVNS. The CDR3 is 15 amino acids. Study-level results: The VDJdb matching leaned toward anti-spike CD8 responses and overlooked private and CD4 specificities.

The sequence came from an adult who was a healthcare worker with PCR-confirmed SARS-CoV-2 infection or an uninfected control (not recorded which). V and J are TRBV25-1 and TRBJ2-7; D not resolved. The material sequenced was whole blood. The CDR3, as DNA: TGTGCCAGCAGTGATTACCGTGGCCGGAACTACGAGCAGTACTTC. It encodes CASSDYRGRNYEQYF.